The source of this T cell receptor (beta chain) is a study of blood T cell repertoires in COVID-19 (dated by TCRdb to the early 2020s). The study in broad terms: Samples covering the acute and convalescent phases of COVID-19 were provided by collaborators in the United States, Italy and Spain. The material from the prospective study consisted of cDNA or gDNA derived from T cells, B-cell-depleted T cells, or PBMCs. The dataset comprised deeply sampled blood TCRbeta repertoires from subjects exposed to, actively infected with, or recovered from COVID-19. The repertoires were released in a freely available public database intended as a resource for research on the immune response to SARS-CoV-2. The samples were drawn from the first 160 participants of the ongoing ImmuneRACE study and from 1,254 subjects provided by 6 global collaborators. Sample metadata almost always included a de-identified subject ID, COVID-19 status, age in years and sex. Where HLA class I and class II types were available, the types were taken from metadata supplied by the sample provider, not from assay-based typing. The research as a whole found: Clinical and demographic metadata were provided uncurated, with the amount varying by source and participant.

TCRbeta CDR3 regions were amplified from genomic DNA by means of the immunoSEQ Assay, a bias-controlled multiplex PCR. As for the authors' bioinformatics: Within the assay, amplification of reference gene primers was used to estimate how many nucleated cells each sample contained. To quantify the absolute abundance of each unique TCRbeta CDR3 rearrangement, sequence reads were collapsed and filtered. Productive Simpson clonality was computed per sample as the square root of Simpson's diversity index over productive rearrangements. TCRdb holds this immuneACCESS table with in-frame rearrangements only. Some clones are missing; in checked studies, unresolved V genes explain under half, and the rest has no known cause. V, J and clone size derive from that table, while D and trimming were established from the DNA sequence. Here the sample has 90,000 to 150,000 clones; 85% to 90% occur a single time. The leading ten clones occupy around 30% of the sample.

The collaborating institutions used their own protocols to collect whole blood in K2EDTA tubes. For TCRbeta analysis, collaborators shipped samples as frozen whole blood, isolated PBMCs, or DNA extracted from either of those sample types. As to this clone: This clone's antigen is unknown. Base qualities are not provided; no much larger clone lies one nucleotide away.

The germline V gene (reference sequence) sets CDR1 to GTSNPN and CDR2 to SVGIG. Unmatched junction bases come to 3, with V trimmed by 1 base and J by 3 bases. Taken from cysteine to phenylalanine, the CDR3 has 15 residues. The read is trimmed to its CDR3 DNA, 45 bases read in frame from base 1. The specimen was peripheral blood. The receptor's source is an older man with active or convalescent COVID-19. The chain couples TRBV30 to TRBJ1-6, with TRBD1 matching 7 junction bases. The CDR3 reads as follows: CAWSDRGLYNSPLHF. The nucleotide sequence reads as follows: TGTGCCTGGAGTGACAGGGGACTCTATAATTCACCCCTCCACTTT.